These 22 T cell receptor beta chains came from one sample sequenced in a study of cytomegalovirus exposure and HLA in healthy donors. Primers for the PCR totalled 60 Vbeta and 13 Jbeta. Generated by immunoSEQ multiplex PCR, the TCRdb table keeps only in-frame clones and is missing some. Found here are approximately 160,000 clones, 84% of them singletons; the top ten hold around 4.8%. The specimen was PBMCs. These receptor sequences come from a girl aged 5-17 years in good health and CMV-seropositive.

V gene TRBV6-5 combines with J gene TRBJ2-4; 9 nucleotides line up with TRBD1. There are 14 residues in the CDR3. Per germline, CDR1 MNHEY and CDR2 SVGAGI. V shed 8 bases, J shed 8 bases, and the junction held 10 bases outside the gene matches. CDR3 in amino acids: CASGGQGEMDIQYF. The CDR3 DNA sequence: TGTGCCAGCGGGGGACAGGGTGAGATGGACATTCAGTACTTC.

The chain links TRBV2 to TRBJ2-7, with D perhaps matching TRBD2 (6 bases). V dropped 3 bases and J dropped 3 bases, with 15 bases sitting between them. The CDR3 covers 15 residues. Per germline, CDR1 SNHLY and CDR2 FYNNEI. CDR3 residues: CASSEVRGVGYEQYF. The CDR3, as DNA: TGTGCCAGCAGTGAGGTGCGGGGTGTAGGCTACGAGCAGTACTTC.

V and J are TRBV11-3 and TRBJ1-2; TRBD1 matches at 7 bases. The germline V gene encodes CDR1 SGHNT and CDR2 YENEEA. With 5 bases clipped from V and 4 bases from J, the junction kept 4 bases outside the gene matches. The CDR3 runs to 13 residues. CDR3 nucleotide sequence: TGTGCCAGCAGCCAGGGACAGTTCTATGGCTACACCTTC. Protein sequence: CASSQGQFYGYTF.

The V and J genes are TRBV4-1 and TRBJ1-2; D is unclear. CDR1 MGHRA and CDR2 YSYEKL come from the germline V gene. The CDR3 is 15 residues long. Trimming pared 4 bases from V and 4 bases from J, leaving 16 bases between. The CDR3 sequence is CASSPLIDTSYGYTF. CDR3 nucleotide sequence: TGCGCCAGCAGCCCCCTAATCGACACGAGCTATGGCTACACCTTC.

The chain uses TRBV29-1 and TRBJ2-1; the match to TRBD1 covers 7 bases. V lost 5 bases to trimming and J lost 6 bases; unmatched junction nucleotides: 10. CDR1 and CDR2 from the germline V gene are SQVTM and ANQGSEA. This CDR3 is built from 14 residues. The CDR3 loop reads CSVPGTDTFNEQFF. CDR3 sequence (DNA): TGCAGCGTTCCTGGGACAGATACTTTCAATGAGCAGTTCTTC.

This clone has a handful of counts. This chain uses TRBV5-1 with TRBJ2-1; 7 bases fit TRBD2. The CDR3 spans 16 residues. Germline V lookup: CDR1 SGHRS, CDR2 YFSETQ. Unmatched junction bases numbered 15, after V lost 4 bases and J lost 8 bases. CDR3 residues: CASSGGEGQVFYEQFF. For the CDR3, the DNA is TGCGCCAGCAGCGGGGGGGAGGGGCAGGTCTTCTATGAGCAGTTCTTC. The full variable domain, in which reference TRBV5-1 and TRBJ2-1 provide the parts outside the CDR3, is KAGVTQTPRYLIKTRGQQVTLSCSPISGHRSVSWYQQTPGQGLQFLFEYFSETQRNKGNFPGRFSGRQFSNSRSEMNVSTLELGDSALYLCASSGGEGQVFYEQFFGPGTRLTVL.

This clone appeared once. The CDR3 loop reads CAWSAGSYEQYF. CDR3 coding DNA: TGTGCCTGGAGTGCCGGCTCCTACGAGCAGTACTTC. The chain is built from TRBV30 and TRBJ2-7; D gene ambiguous. The CDR3 length is 12 residues. Germline lookup yields CDR1 GTSNPN and CDR2 SVGIG (reference sequence). V shed 1 base and J shed 0 bases, with 4 bases lying between them.

This clone was found a few times. This chain connects TRBV5-6 to TRBJ2-2; no definite D call. Germline CDR1 reads SGHDT; CDR2 reads YYEEEE. Trimming left V 2 bases short and J 3 bases short, with 11 bases between. The CDR3 spans 15 residues. In DNA form, the CDR3 reads TGTGCCAGCAGCTTTCCCAGCGCGGACACCGGGGAGCTGTTTTTT. The encoded protein is CASSFPSADTGELFF.

The sample holds a few counts of this clone. This rearrangement joins TRBV7-2 to TRBJ2-1; D possibly corresponds to TRBD1 (5 bases). Trimming shortened V by 1 base and J by 7 bases, and 8 bases separated the two germline ends. This CDR3 is built from 13 residues. Germline values: CDR1 SGHTA, CDR2 FQGNSA. The CDR3 region has the DNA TGTGCCAGCAGCTTAGGGGGCCTGAATGAGCAGTTCTTC. Amino acid sequence: CASSLGGLNEQFF.

This chain uses TRBV5-1 with TRBJ2-2; D is unclear. Trimming cost V 2 bases and J 11 bases, with 10 bases left between them. Germline lookup yields CDR1 SGHRS and CDR2 YFSETQ. The CDR3 covers 12 residues. The DNA for the CDR3 is TGCGCCAGCAGCTTCAGGAAAAGTGAGCTGTTTTTT. Residues: CASSFRKSELFF.

This sequence joins TRBV9 and TRBJ1-1; D gene ambiguous. Germline CDR1 and CDR2: SGDLS and YYNGEE. V was trimmed by 2 bases and J by 0 bases, leaving 11 bases between them. This CDR3 is built from 15 residues. The CDR3 DNA sequence: TGTGCCAGCAGCGTCGGCGGAGTCATGAACACTGAAGCTTTCTTT. Its translation: CASSVGGVMNTEAFF.

The CDR3 region is CASSSGTVNYGYTF. The CDR3 DNA reads TGTGCCAGCAGCTCCGGGACTGTGAACTATGGCTACACCTTC. The V gene is TRBV2, the J gene TRBJ1-2; D is possibly TRBD1 (5 bases). The germline V gene encodes CDR1 SNHLY and CDR2 FYNNEI. The V gene lost 6 bases and the J gene lost 2 bases, with 13 bases spanning the gap. The CDR3 sequence is 14 residues long.

This clone was seen a handful of times. The J gene is TRBJ1-6, the V gene TRBV5-1; TRBD1 aligns across 9 bases. Germline CDR1 and CDR2: SGHRS and YFSETQ. This CDR3 region has 16 residues. V was pared by 1 base and J by 10 bases, with 9 bases of the junction left unmatched. The CDR3 bases are TGCGCCAGCAGCTTGACTGCGGGACAGGGAGGATCACCCCTCCACTTT. This codes for CASSLTAGQGGSPLHF. Drawing the rest from reference TRBV5-1 and TRBJ1-6, the complete variable domain is KAGVTQTPRYLIKTRGQQVTLSCSPISGHRSVSWYQQTPGQGLQFLFEYFSETQRNKGNFPGRFSGRQFSNSRSEMNVSTLELGDSALYLCASSLTAGQGGSPLHFGNGTRLTVT.

J is TRBJ2-2 and V is TRBV6-1; no definite D call. CDR1 is MNHNS and CDR2 is SASEGT in the germline V gene. V was clipped by 4 bases and J by 2 bases, with 8 bases between them. The CDR3 runs 14 residues. CDR3 DNA: TGTGCCAGCAGTGGCGGATTTAACACCGGGGAGCTGTTTTTT. Translation: CASSGGFNTGELFF.

V usage is TRBV7-3 and J usage is TRBJ2-3, with D possibly being TRBD1 (5 bases). This CDR3 is 19 amino acids long. V lost 1 base to trimming and J lost 4 bases, with 24 bases between them. Germline V CDR1 and CDR2: SGHTA, FQGTGA. This chain's CDR3 is CASSLRSGAARAGADTQYF. CDR3 DNA sequence: TGTGCCAGCAGCTTAAGGTCTGGGGCGGCCAGGGCCGGCGCAGATACGCAGTATTTT.

The chain uses TRBV19 and TRBJ2-7, with D perhaps TRBD1 (6 bases). The V end lost 6 bases, the J end lost 2 bases, and 17 bases lay between the germline ends. This CDR3 has 15 amino acids. CDR1 is LNHDA and CDR2 is SQIVND in the germline V gene (reference sequence). The CDR3 loop reads CASSDAGVPAYEQYF. CDR3 nucleotides: TGTGCCAGTAGCGATGCAGGGGTTCCGGCCTACGAGCAGTACTTC.

The V and J genes are TRBV27 and TRBJ1-2; a possible D gene is TRBD1 (5 bases). The CDR3 spans 14 residues. The V gene lost 2 bases and the J gene lost 6 bases, with 13 bases spanning the gap. Per germline, CDR1 MNHEY and CDR2 SMNVEV (reference sequence). CDR3 sequence: CASSLGVDTDGYTF. The CDR3 region has the DNA TGTGCCAGCAGTTTAGGGGTGGACACGGATGGCTACACCTTC.

This clone was picked up one time. The chain recombines TRBV15 with TRBJ1-1; D possibly corresponds to TRBD1 (6 bases). The V end was cut by 3 bases, the J end by 11 bases, with 13 bases between. Germline CDR1 LNHNV, CDR2 YYDKDF (reference sequence). This CDR3 has 12 amino acids. The CDR3 sequence: CATSRRGGEAFF. Written as DNA, the CDR3 is TGTGCCACCAGCAGGAGAGGGGGTGAGGCTTTCTTT.

The rearrangement links TRBV6-1 to TRBJ2-7, with D hard to call. The V gene lost 6 bases and the J gene lost 0 bases, with 9 bases spanning the gap. This CDR3 contains 13 residues. Germline lookup yields CDR1 MNHNS and CDR2 SASEGT. The CDR3 is CASRPGLSYEQYF. CDR3 DNA: TGTGCCAGCAGGCCGGGTCTCTCCTACGAGCAGTACTTC.

The chain employs TRBV11-2 and TRBJ1-5; D might be TRBD1 (5 bases). Germline CDR1 SGHAT, CDR2 FQNNGV. V lost 1 base to trimming and J lost 5 bases, with 12 bases between them. CDR3 length: 15 amino acids. CDR3 sequence (DNA): TGTGCCAGCAGCTTAGTAGGAACAGGCGATCAGCCCCAGCATTTT. Its translation: CASSLVGTGDQPQHF.

The chain couples TRBV9 to TRBJ1-2, with 7 bases that match TRBD1. V lost 0 bases to trimming and J lost 6 bases; unmatched junction nucleotides: 2. The CDR3 runs 13 residues. In germline, CDR1 is SGDLS, CDR2 YYNGEE. The CDR3 loop reads CASSVGQGDGYTF. The CDR3 DNA reads TGTGCCAGCAGCGTAGGACAGGGTGATGGCTACACCTTC. Using reference TRBV9 and TRBJ1-2 for the parts outside the CDR3, the full variable domain is DSGVTQTPKHLITATGQRVTLRCSPRSGDLSVYWYQQSLDQGLQFLIQYYNGEERAKGNILERFSAQQFPDLHSELNLSSLELGDSALYFCASSVGQGDGYTFGSGTRLTVV.

In DNA form, the CDR3 reads TGTGCCAGCAGTGGAACGGGAACAGTCGGCTATGGCTACACCTTC. Translating gives CASSGTGTVGYGYTF. The chain carries TRBV25-1 and TRBJ1-2; D gene unclear. The CDR3 length is 15 residues. Deletions cut 4 bases from V and 4 bases from J, with 16 bases between. Looked up from germline, CDR1 is MGHDK and CDR2 is SYGVNS.